The clone carrying this T cell receptor (beta chain) has ten or more counts. As yet, its antigen is unknown. The sample originates from a study of T cells in Graves' hyperthyroidism and ophthalmopathy. The wider study: It was at initial diagnosis, before any treatment, that peripheral blood was collected. Study observations and caveats: Patients with ophthalmopathy were separated from those with stable hyperthyroidism by a 13 V-J model. Ophthalmopathy was model-predicted a median roughly 6.2 months pre-onset.

Trimming shortened V by 7 bases and J by 7 bases, and 10 bases separated the two germline ends. This CDR3 comprises 11 residues. Looked up from germline, CDR1 is MNHNS and CDR2 is SASEGT. Used for diagnoses were clinical symptoms, serum thyroxine and TRAb, thyroid ultrasound and orbital computed tomography. TCR beta CDR3 regions were amplified from RNA transcripts. First-round RT-PCR of the TCR CDR3 relied on the HTBI primer set. A single record per CDR3 protein comes from TCRdb applying MiXCR to the multiplex PCR reads. Here the sample spans 250,000 to 300,000 distinct CDR3 sequences, roughly an eighth being singletons.

Material: blood. The receptor's source is a woman aged 40 to 50 with Graves' hyperthyroidism. The gene calls are TRBV6-1 and TRBJ1-1; a possible D gene is TRBD1 (6 bases). The CDR3, as DNA: TGTGCCAGCATCCAGGGGCATGAAGCTTTCTTT. Protein sequence: CASIQGHEAFF.